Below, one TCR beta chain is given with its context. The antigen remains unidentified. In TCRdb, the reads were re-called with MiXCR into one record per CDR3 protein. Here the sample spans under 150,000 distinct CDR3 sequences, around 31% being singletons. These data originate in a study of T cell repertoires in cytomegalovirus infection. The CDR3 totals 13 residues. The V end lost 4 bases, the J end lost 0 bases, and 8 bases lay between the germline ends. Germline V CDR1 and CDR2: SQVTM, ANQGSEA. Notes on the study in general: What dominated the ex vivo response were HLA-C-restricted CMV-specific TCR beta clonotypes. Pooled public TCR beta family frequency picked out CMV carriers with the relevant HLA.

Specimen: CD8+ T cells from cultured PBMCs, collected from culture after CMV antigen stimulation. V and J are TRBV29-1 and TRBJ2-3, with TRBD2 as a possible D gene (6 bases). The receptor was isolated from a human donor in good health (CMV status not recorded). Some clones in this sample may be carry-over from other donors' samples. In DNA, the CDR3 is TGCAGCGTTGGCGGGGAAAGCACAGATACGCAGTATTTT. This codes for CSVGGESTDTQYF.